These T cell receptor beta chains were read from a single sample in a study of CD8+CD57+ T cells in acquired aplastic anemia. TCRdb ran MiXCR on the reads and lists one entry per CDR3 protein. The table lists roughly 170,000 distinct CDR3 sequences, 45% to 60% of them singletons. The sequencing input was sorted CD4+, CD8+, or CD8+CD57+ T cells (not recorded which) from PBMCs. These receptors all come from a human donor with aplastic anemia. Both conserved end residues are part of each CDR3. Fields, in order: J gene, clone size, D gene, V gene, CDR3 DNA, CDR3 protein. The D gene is left open where the match is weak. Expanded clones are given a class, and other clones once, few, many or no size at all.

TRBJ2-7 . . TRBV19 TGTGCCAGTAGTCCGCGGTCGTGGCAAGACTACGAGCAGTACTTC CASSPRSWQDYEQYF
TRBJ1-6 . TRBD1 TRBV6-5 TGTGCCAGCAGTTGGGGACAGGGCTATAATTCACCCCTCCACTTT CASSWGQGYNSPLHF
TRBJ1-1 . . TRBV19 TGTGCCAGTAGTACCCCCTGGGGGAACACTGAAGCTTTCTTT CASSTPWGNTEAFF
TRBJ1-3 many . TRBV5-1 TGCGCCAGCAGGCCGGGAACTGCTGGAAACACCATATATTTT CASRPGTAGNTIYF
TRBJ2-5 . . TRBV7-2 TGTGCCAGCAGCGATCCGCGGGACCGGCAAGAGACCCAGTACTTC CASSDPRDRQETQYF
TRBJ1-1 many . TRBV5-4 TGTGCCAGCAGCTTGGGAGGGGACGGAGAAGCTTTCTTT CASSLGGDGEAFF
TRBJ2-7 . TRBD2 TRBV20-1 TGCAGTGCTAGAGATGGGGGACTAGCGGACTACGAGCAGTACTTC CSARDGGLADYEQYF
TRBJ2-5 few TRBD2 TRBV10-1 TGCGCCAGCAGTGAGTCGAACCAGGGAGGGCAAGAGACCCAGTACTTC CASSESNQGGQETQYF
TRBJ1-5 . . TRBV29-1 TGCAGCGTTGCGGACAGTAGCAATCAGCCCCAGCATTTT CSVADSSNQPQHF
TRBJ2-7 . . TRBV29-1 TGCAGCGTTGGGCCAGGAGGATCCTACGAGCAGTACTTC CSVGPGGSYEQYF
TRBJ1-4 . . TRBV5-1 TGCGCCAGCAGCATGAACAGCTTCAATGAAAAACTGTTTTTT CASSMNSFNEKLFF
TRBJ1-6 few . TRBV20-1 TGCAGTGCTAGATCAGGGGCGGGTAATAATTCACCCCTCCACTTT CSARSGAGNNSPLHF
TRBJ2-1 . TRBD1 TRBV28 TGTGCCAGCAGTCGGGACAGGGGGCACAATGAGCAGTTCTTC CASSRDRGHNEQFF
TRBJ1-4 . . TRBV3-1 TGTGCCAGCAGCCCTGCGGGGGTAACTAATGAAAAACTGTTTTTT CASSPAGVTNEKLFF
TRBJ2-7 many . TRBV7-9 TGTGCCAGCAGCAGGACTGCATACGAGCAGTACTTC CASSRTAYEQYF
TRBJ2-1 . . TRBV10-2 TGCGCCAGCAGTGAGTCGGGGGCACCGCACAATGAGCAGTTCTTC CASSESGAPHNEQFF
TRBJ2-7 few TRBD1 TRBV10-3 TGTGCCATCAGTGACGGGACAGGGTCCAACGAGCAGTACTTC CAISDGTGSNEQYF
TRBJ2-2 many TRBD2 TRBV2 TGTGCCAGCAGAGACCGGACTAGCGGGGGGGCCCGTAACACCGGGGAGCTGTTTTTT CASRDRTSGGARNTGELFF
TRBJ1-4 . . TRBV25-1 TGTGCCAGCAGTGAAGCAGGGGCAACTAATGAAAAACTGTTTTTT CASSEAGATNEKLFF
TRBJ2-3 . . TRBV24-1 TGTGCCACGGGGGGACCTACAGATACGCAGTATTTT CATGGPTDTQYF
TRBJ2-7 . TRBD2 TRBV7-9 TGTGCCAGCAGCGGGCTTAGCGGGGGCACCTACGAGCAGTACTTC CASSGLSGGTYEQYF